The T cell receptor (beta chain) described here comes from a study of cytomegalovirus exposure and HLA in healthy donors. Overall study context: A subsequent analysis reported that the 95 to 150 validation repertoires were produced on the same platform that had also been used for the roughly 700 first-cohort repertoires.

The CDR3 has 15 amino acids. Germline lookup yields CDR1 SNHLY and CDR2 FYNNEI. The V segment lost 7 bases and the J segment 5 bases; nucleotides outside the gene matches: 9. Regarding this clone: Its cognate antigen is unknown.

The table came from immunoSEQ multiplex PCR; TCRdb's copy has only in-frame clones and leaves some out. This table holds roughly 150,000 clones, roughly four fifths found once. Whole-study findings and limits: A classifier reportedly called cytomegalovirus status with high sensitivity and specificity. First-cohort TCR clusters tended to co-occur in the approximately 130 validation repertoires, a later analysis found. TCR beta chains numbering more than 150 were designated cytomegalovirus-associated.

Sample: PBMCs. The genes are TRBV2 and TRBJ2-3; 10 positions agree with TRBD1. The sequence was obtained from a young man in good health and CMV-seropositive. The CDR3 here is CASTDDRGRRDTQYF. CDR3 nucleotide sequence: TGTGCCAGCACTGATGACAGGGGGCGCAGAGATACGCAGTATTTT.